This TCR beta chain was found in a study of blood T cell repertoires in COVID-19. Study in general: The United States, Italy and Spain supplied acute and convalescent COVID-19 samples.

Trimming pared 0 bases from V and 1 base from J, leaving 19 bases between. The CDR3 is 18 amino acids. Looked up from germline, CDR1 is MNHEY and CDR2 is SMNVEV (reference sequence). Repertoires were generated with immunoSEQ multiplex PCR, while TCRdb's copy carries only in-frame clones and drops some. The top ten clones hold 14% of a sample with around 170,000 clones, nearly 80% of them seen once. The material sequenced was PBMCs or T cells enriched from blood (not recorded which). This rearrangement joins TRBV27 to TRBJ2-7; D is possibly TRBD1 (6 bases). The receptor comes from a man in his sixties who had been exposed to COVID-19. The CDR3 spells CASSLSGIPRGFSYEQYF. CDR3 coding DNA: TGTGCCAGCAGTTTATCGGGTATTCCTAGGGGGTTTTCCTACGAGCAGTACTTC.